The 2 T cell receptor beta chains below all came from one sample that was sequenced in a study of beta chain features in type 1 diabetes. What was sequenced were expressed TCRB transcripts, since all of the isolated RNA had been reverse transcribed. The protocol was immunoSEQ multiplex PCR, while the TCRdb copy is restricted to in-frame clones and leaves out a portion. Among about 150,000 clones, 8.5% to 12% were seen once, and the ten largest hold about 1.3%. The sequenced material came from naive CD4+ T cells from blood. These receptors were obtained from a young man in good health.

This clone has a handful of counts. The chain joins TRBV19 to TRBJ2-7; D might be TRBD2 (5 bases). V was cut by 5 bases and J by 4 bases, with 15 bases left in between. CDR1 LNHDA and CDR2 SQIVND come from the germline V gene (reference sequence). This CDR3 spans 14 amino acids. The CDR3 here is CASSERSSMYEQYF. As DNA, the CDR3 is TGTGCCAGTAGTGAGCGGTCTTCCATGTACGAGCAGTACTTC.

V gene TRBV2 combines with J gene TRBJ1-1; D gene ambiguous. CDR3 length: 14 amino acids. Germline assignment: CDR1 SNHLY and CDR2 FYNNEI. V gave up 4 bases and J gave up 0 bases, with 9 bases separating them. CDR3 sequence (DNA): TGTGCCAGCAGTGTGACTCCCATGAACACTGAAGCTTTCTTT. Protein: CASSVTPMNTEAFF.